This TCR beta chain derives from a study of shared clonotypes between healthy human individuals. A word on this clone: The antigen remains unidentified.

200 ng DNA, about 30,000 T cell genomes, went into each sorted-subset replicate PCR. TCRdb keeps only in-frame clones here, not all; method: immunoSEQ multiplex PCR. The sample includes about 2.1 million clones, approximately 94% of them seen just once. This CDR3 has 15 amino acids. Germline values: CDR1 SGHRS, CDR2 YFSETQ. Unmatched junction bases numbered 5, after V lost 1 base and J lost 6 bases. CD45RO-negative, CCR7-selected cells formed the naive CD8 fraction, which excluded terminally differentiated effector memory CD45RA+ cells. Each sample came from a Caucasian adult donor living in Nashville, Tennessee. Study results and caveats: Sampling covered nothing but blood. Tissue TCR repertoires likely differ from those found in blood.

Input material: naive CD8+ T cells from PBMCs. The clonotype originates from a man aged 18 to 29 in good health. Some clones in this sample may be carry-over from other donors' samples. The rearrangement links TRBV5-1 to TRBJ2-2; TRBD1 matches 8 bases. CDR3 sequence (DNA): TGCGCCAGCAGCTTGAGGACAGGGAATCCCGGGGAGCTGTTTTTT. Protein: CASSLRTGNPGELFF.